This T cell receptor (beta chain) was profiled in a study of T-cell memory formation after mild COVID-19. General study results and limits: The appearance of some responding clones in pre-infection memory suggested that cross-reactive memory joined. Later expanders leaned CD4+, whereas clones that contracted between day 15 and 85 were balanced CD4/CD8. Clones which contracted sat mainly in CM and EM if CD4+, and in EMRA if CD8+.

TCRdb re-derived calls from the 5' RACE reads in MiXCR, one entry per CDR3 protein. The repertoire holds approximately 580,000 distinct CDR3 sequences, roughly 21% seen once, with around 12% in the top ten. This clonotype was seen only a few times. Its antigen is currently unknown. This receptor was taken from an adult woman who had mild COVID-19 (a few samples of this study predate the infection). Cell type and time point are not known. Sequencing input: PBMCs or a T cell subset sorted from them (not recorded which).

Here the CDR3 reads CASSLGAGGLHNEQFF. DNA for the CDR3: TGTGCCAGCAGCCTGGGAGCGGGGGGCCTCCACAATGAGCAGTTCTTC. V and J are TRBV5-6 and TRBJ2-1; 9 nucleotides agree with TRBD2. The germline CDR1 and CDR2 sequences are SGHDT and YYEEEE. Trimming cost V 4 bases and J 5 bases; bases outside gene matches: 10. CDR3 length equals 16 residues.